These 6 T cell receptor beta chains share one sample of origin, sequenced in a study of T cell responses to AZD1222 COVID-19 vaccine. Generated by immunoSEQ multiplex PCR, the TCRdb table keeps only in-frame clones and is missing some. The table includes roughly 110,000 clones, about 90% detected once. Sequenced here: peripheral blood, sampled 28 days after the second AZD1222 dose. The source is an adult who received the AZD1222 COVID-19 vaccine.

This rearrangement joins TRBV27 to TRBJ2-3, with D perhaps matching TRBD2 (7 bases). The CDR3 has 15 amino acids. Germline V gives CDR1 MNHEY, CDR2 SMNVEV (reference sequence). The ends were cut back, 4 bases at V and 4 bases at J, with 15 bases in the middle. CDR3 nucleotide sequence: TGTGCCAGCAGTTGGGAGGGGGGTAGGTCAGATACGCAGTATTTT. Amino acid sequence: CASSWEGGRSDTQYF.

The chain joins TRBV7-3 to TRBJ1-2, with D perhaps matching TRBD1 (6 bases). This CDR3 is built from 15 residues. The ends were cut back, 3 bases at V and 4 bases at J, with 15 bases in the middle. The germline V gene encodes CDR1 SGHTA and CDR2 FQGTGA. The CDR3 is CASSLGAGSGYGYTF. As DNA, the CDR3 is TGTGCCAGCAGCTTGGGGGCAGGATCAGGCTATGGCTACACCTTC.

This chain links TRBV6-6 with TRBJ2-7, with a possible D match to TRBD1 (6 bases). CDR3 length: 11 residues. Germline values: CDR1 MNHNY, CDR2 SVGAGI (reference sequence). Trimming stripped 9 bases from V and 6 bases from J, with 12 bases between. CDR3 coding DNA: TGTGCCAGTAAGACAGGCCCCGAGCAGTACTTC. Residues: CASKTGPEQYF.

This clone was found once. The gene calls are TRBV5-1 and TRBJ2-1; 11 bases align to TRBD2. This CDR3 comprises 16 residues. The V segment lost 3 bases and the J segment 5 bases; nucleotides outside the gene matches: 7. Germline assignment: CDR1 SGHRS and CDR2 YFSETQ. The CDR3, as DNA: TGCGCCAGCAGCTCAATGCTAGCGGGGGGAAACAATGAGCAGTTCTTC. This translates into CASSSMLAGGNNEQFF. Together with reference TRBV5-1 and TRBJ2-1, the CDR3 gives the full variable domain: KAGVTQTPRYLIKTRGQQVTLSCSPISGHRSVSWYQQTPGQGLQFLFEYFSETQRNKGNFPGRFSGRQFSNSRSEMNVSTLELGDSALYLCASSSMLAGGNNEQFFGPGTRLTVL.

The CDR3 protein is CASRGSGGFYEQYF. CDR3 DNA sequence: TGCGCCAGCAGGGGCAGCGGGGGATTTTACGAGCAGTACTTC. This chain uses TRBV5-1 with TRBJ2-7, with 8 positions matching TRBD2. CDR1 is SGHRS and CDR2 is YFSETQ in the germline V gene. The V gene end was trimmed by 5 bases and the J gene end by 4 bases; junction bases not matched to a gene: 8. CDR3 length: 14 amino acids.

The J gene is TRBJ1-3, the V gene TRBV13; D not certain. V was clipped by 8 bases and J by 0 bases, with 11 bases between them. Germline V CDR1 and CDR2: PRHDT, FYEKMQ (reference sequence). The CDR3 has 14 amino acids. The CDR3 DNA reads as TGTGCCAGCTACGGGTTTAGCTCTGGAAACACCATATATTTT. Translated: CASYGFSSGNTIYF.